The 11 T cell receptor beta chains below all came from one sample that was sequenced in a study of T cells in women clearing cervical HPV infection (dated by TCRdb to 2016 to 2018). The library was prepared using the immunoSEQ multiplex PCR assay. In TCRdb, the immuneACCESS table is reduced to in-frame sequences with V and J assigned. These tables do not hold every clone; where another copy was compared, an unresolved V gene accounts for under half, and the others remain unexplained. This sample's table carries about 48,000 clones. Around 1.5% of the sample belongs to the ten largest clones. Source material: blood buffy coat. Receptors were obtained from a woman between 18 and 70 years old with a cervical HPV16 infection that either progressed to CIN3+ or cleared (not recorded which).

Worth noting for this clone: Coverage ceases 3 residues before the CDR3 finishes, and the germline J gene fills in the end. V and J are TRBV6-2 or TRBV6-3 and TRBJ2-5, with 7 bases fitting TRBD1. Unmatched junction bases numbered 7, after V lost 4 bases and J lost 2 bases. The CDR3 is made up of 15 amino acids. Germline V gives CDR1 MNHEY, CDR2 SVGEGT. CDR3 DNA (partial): TGTGCCAGCAGTTCGGTTCCGGACAGGCAAGAGACC. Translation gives CASSSVPDRQET. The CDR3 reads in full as CASSSVPDRQETQYF.

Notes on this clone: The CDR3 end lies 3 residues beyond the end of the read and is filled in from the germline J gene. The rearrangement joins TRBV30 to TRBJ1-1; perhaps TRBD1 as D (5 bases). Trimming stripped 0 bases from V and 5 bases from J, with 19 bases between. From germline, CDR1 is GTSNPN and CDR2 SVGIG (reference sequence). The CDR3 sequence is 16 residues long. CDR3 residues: CAWSVVWARAKTEAFF. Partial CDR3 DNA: TGTGCCTGGAGTGTAGTTTGGGCCAGGGCAAAAACTGAA.

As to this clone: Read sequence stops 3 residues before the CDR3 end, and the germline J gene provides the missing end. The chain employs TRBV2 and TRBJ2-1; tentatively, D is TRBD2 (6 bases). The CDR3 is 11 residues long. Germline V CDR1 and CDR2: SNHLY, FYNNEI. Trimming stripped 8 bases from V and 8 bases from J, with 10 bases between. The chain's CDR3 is CASSEGYEQFF. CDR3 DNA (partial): TGTGCCAGCTCGGAGGGGTATGAG.

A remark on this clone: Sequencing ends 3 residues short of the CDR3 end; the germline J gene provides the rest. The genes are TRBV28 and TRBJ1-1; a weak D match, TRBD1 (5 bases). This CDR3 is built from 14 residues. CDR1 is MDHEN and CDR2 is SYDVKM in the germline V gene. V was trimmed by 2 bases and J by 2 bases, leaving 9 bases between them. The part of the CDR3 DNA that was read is TGTGCCAGCAGTTTAGAAGGGACTAACACTGAA. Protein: CASSLEGTNTE. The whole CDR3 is CASSLEGTNTEAFF.

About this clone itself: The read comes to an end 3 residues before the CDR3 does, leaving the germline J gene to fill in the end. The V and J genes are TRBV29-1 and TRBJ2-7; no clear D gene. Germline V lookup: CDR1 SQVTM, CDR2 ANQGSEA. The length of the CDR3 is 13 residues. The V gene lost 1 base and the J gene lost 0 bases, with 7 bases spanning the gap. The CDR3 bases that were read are TGCAGCGTTGAAGTCCACGGCTCCTACGAG. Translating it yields CSVEVHGSYE. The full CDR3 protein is CSVEVHGSYEQYF.

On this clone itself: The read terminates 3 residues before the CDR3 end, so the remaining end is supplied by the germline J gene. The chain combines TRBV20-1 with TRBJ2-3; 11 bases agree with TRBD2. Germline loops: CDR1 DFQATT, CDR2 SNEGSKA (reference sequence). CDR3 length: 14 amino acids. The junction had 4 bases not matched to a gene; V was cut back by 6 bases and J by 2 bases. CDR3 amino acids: CSAVTSGVTDTQYF. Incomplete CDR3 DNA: TGCAGTGCCGTGACTAGCGGGGTCACAGATACG.

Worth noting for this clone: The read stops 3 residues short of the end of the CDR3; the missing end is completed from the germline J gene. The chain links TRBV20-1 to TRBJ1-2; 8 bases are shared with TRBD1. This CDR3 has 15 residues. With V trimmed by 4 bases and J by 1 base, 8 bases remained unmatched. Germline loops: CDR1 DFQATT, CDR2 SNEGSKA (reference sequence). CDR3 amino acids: CSATTGAAVNYGYTF. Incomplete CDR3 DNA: TGCAGTGCTACGACAGGGGCGGCGGTTAACTATGGC.

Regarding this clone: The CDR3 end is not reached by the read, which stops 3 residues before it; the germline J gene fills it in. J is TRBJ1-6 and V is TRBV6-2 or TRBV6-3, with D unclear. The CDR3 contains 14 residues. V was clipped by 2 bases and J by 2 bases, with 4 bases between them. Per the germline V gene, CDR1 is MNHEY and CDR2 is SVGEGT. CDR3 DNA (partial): TGTGCCAGCAGTTACAGGGCCTATAATTCACCC. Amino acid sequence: CASSYRAYNSP. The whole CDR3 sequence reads CASSYRAYNSPLHF.

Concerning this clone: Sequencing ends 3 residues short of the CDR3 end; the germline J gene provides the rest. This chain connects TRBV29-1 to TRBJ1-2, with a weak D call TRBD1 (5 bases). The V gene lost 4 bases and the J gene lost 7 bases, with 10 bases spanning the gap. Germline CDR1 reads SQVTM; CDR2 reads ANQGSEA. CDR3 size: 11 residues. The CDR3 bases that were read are TGCAGCGTTGGCAGGGAAGCTGGC. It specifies CSVGREAG. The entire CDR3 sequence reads CSVGREAGYTF.

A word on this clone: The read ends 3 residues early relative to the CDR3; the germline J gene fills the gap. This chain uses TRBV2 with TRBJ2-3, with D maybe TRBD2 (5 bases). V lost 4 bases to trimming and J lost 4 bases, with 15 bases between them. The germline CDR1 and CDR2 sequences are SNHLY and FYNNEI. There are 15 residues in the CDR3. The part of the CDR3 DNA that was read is TGTGCCAGCAGTGCCCTAGCCGGTGGTTCAGATACG. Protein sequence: CASSALAGGSDT. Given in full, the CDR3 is CASSALAGGSDTQYF.

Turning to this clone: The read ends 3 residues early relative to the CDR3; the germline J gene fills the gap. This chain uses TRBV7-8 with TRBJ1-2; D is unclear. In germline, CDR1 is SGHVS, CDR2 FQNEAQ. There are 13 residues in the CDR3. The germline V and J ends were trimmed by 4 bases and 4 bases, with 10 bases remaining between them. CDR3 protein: CASSYGRGYGYTF. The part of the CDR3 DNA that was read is TGTGCCAGCAGCTACGGACGGGGCTATGGC.